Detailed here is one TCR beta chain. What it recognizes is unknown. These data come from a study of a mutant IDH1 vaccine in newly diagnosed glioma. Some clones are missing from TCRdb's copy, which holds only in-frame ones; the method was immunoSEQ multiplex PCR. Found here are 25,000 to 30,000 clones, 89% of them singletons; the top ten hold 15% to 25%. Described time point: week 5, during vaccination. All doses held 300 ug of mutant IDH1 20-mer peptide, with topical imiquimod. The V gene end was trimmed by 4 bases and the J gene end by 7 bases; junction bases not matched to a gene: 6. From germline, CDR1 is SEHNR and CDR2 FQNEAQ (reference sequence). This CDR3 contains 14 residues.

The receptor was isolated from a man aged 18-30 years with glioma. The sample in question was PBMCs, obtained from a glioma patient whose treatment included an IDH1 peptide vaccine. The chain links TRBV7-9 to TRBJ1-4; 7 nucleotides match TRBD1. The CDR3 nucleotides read TGTGCCAGCAGCTCCAACAGGGGTAGTGAAAAACTGTTTTTT. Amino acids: CASSSNRGSEKLFF.